This TCR beta chain is from a study of T-cell memory formation after mild COVID-19 (TCRdb year 2021). With regard to the full study: TCR sequence clusters from the two donors were largely donor specific. The cohort comprised two young, previously healthy adult volunteers, one female and one male. In two donors, T-cell clones that expanded and contracted after mild COVID-19 were followed by sequencing TCRalpha and TCRbeta repertoires longitudinally. On the study overall, not on this receptor specifically: The study included only a couple of mild cases, and larger cohorts that include severe cases with pre-infection samples were judged to be necessary. Whether the second-wave clones peaking on day 37 were SARS-CoV-2 specific was not confirmed. The detection of some responding clones in pre-infection memory suggests that pre-existing cross-reactive memory T cells joined the SARS-CoV-2 response. Contracting CD4+ clones were found mainly in CM and EM memory subsets, while CD8+ clones were enriched in EMRA. Clones that contracted from day 15 to 85 showed balanced CD4/CD8 phenotypes, whereas a second wave of clones that expanded from day 15 to 37 leaned towards CD4+.

Ficoll-Paque density gradient centrifugation was the method used to isolate PBMCs. The sequencing machine was an Illumina NovaSeq 6000. cDNA libraries for TCRalpha and TCRbeta were prepared by 5'RACE using constant-segment primers, with sample barcodes and unique molecular identifiers added. Trizol reagent was used to extract RNA from every sample. Amplification of the libraries took two PCR steps, and the second step added a second sample barcode plus Illumina TruSeq adapters. Libraries were sequenced on an Illumina NovaSeq with 2 x 150 bp paired-end reads. Under the source paper's analysis protocol: With migec v1.2.7, reads were demultiplexed and then collapsed into UMI-guided consensus sequences. Using mixcr v2.1.11, the UMI consensuses were aligned to TRA and TRB V and J templates and assembled into clonotypes. A clonotype was counted as expanded or contracted only when both edgeR and NoisET called the clonotype significant, with the noise models trained on biological replicates. For edgeR calls, the thresholds were a false discovery rate-adjusted p below 0.01 and a log2 fold-change of 1. As an exploratory analysis of dynamics, max-normalized trajectories of the 1000 most abundant clonotypes were examined by PCA with hierarchical clustering. The CD4 or CD8 phenotype of responding clones was assigned using the separately sequenced CD4+ and CD8+ repertoires. In TCRdb, the public reads were trimmed at Q25 with fastp and aligned with MiXCR, with productive beta chains retained. For every CDR3 protein sequence, its rows merge into one entry that carries the most common genes and DNA. The V and J calls, along with clone size, are taken from TCRdb and not from the paper's own processing. Across this sample there are 450,000 to 650,000 distinct CDR3 sequences, with roughly 18% seen only once. The ten largest make up 12% of the sample.

V is reduced by 5 bases and J by 0 bases, leaving a spacing of 14 bases between them. The CDR3 measures 15 amino acids from cysteine to phenylalanine. The only DNA kept is the CDR3, 45 bases in frame from the first base. As encoded in the germline V gene (reference sequence), CDR1 is MNHEY while CDR2 is SMNVEV. This clonotype has just a few counts. Its antigen specificity is not known. It has no much larger one-base neighbor in the sample; base qualities were not kept. This sequence was found in an adult woman who had mild COVID-19 (a few samples of this study predate the infection). The sample titles of this study are shuffled in the database, so cell type and time point are left out; the donor was told from shared clones. The rearrangement combines TRBV27 with TRBJ2-7; the D gene remains uncertain. Sequencing input: PBMCs or a T cell subset sorted from them (not recorded which). The CDR3 loop reads CASSPSWQSSYEQYF. The nucleotide sequence is TGTGCCAGCAGTCCCTCCTGGCAGTCCTCCTACGAGCAGTACTTC.